This T cell receptor (beta chain) was captured in a study of graft-versus-host responses after intestinal transplantation. Broader study findings: Recipient marrow showed GvH clones, some seen first in ileum or blood.

Libraries were prepared by immunoSEQ multiplex PCR; TCRdb keeps only in-frame clonotypes and omits some of them. The repertoire holds 20,000 or so clones, 80% to 90% seen once, with approximately 1% in the top ten. On this clone itself: What it recognizes is unknown.

Germline V gives CDR1 SGHNT, CDR2 YENEEA. This CDR3 spans 13 amino acids. After removal of 4 bases from V and 6 bases from J, the junction contained 5 bases not matched to a gene. The material sequenced was PBMCs, taken nearly 470 days after intestinal transplant. The chain uses TRBV11-3 and TRBJ2-5, with 7 nucleotides matching TRBD2. The TCR comes from a human patient who received an intestinal transplant, so some T cells may come from the graft donor. This chain's CDR3 is CASSSEGLKTQYF. DNA for the CDR3: TGTGCCAGCAGCTCCGAGGGACTAAAGACCCAGTACTTC.